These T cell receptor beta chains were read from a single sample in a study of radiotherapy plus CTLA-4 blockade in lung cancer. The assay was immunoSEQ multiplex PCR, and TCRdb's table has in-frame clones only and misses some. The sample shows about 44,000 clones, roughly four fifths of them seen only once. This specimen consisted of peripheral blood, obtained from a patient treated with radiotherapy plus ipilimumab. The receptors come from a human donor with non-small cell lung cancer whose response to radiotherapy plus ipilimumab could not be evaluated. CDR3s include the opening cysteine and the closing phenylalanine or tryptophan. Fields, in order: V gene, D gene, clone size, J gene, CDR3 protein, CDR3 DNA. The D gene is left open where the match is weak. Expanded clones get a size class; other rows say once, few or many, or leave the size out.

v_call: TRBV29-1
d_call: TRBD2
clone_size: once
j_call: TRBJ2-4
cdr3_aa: CSVAGGSAKNIQYF
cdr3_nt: TGCAGCGTTGCCGGGGGGTCAGCCAAAAACATTCAGTACTTC

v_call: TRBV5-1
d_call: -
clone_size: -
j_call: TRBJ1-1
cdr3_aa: CASSLDPSVNTEAFF
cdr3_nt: TGCGCCAGCAGCTTGGACCCTTCAGTGAACACTGAAGCTTTCTTT

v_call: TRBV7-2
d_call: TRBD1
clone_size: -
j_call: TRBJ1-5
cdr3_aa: CASSLQTGLNQPQHF
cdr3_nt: TGTGCCAGCAGCCTCCAGACAGGGCTCAATCAGCCCCAGCATTTT

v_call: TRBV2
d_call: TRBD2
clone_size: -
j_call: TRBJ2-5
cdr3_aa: CASSEALIGGAGKKETQYF
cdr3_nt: TGTGCCAGCAGTGAAGCGCTTATCGGGGGGGCCGGAAAAAAGGAGACCCAGTACTTC

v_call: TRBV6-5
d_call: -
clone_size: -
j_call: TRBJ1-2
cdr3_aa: CASSYSSHGYTF
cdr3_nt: TGTGCCAGCAGTTACTCGAGCCATGGCTACACCTTC

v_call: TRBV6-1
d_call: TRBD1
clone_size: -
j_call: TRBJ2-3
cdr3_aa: CASLNRGKSTDTQYF
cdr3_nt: TGTGCCAGCCTTAACAGGGGGAAAAGCACAGATACGCAGTATTTT

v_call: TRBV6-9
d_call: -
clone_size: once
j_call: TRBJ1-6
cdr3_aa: CASPPAPEACGSPLHF
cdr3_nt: TGTGCCAGTCCTCCCGCCCCAGAGGCTTGCGGTTCACCCCTCCACTTT

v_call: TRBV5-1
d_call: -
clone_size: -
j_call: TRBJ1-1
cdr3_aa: CASSLGGMNTEAFF
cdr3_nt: TGCGCCAGCAGCTTGGGCGGGATGAACACTGAAGCTTTCTTT

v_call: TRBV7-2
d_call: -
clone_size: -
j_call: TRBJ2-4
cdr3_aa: CASSLAFYNTQGIAKNIQYF
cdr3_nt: TGTGCCAGCAGCTTAGCCTTTTACAACACCCAGGGGATAGCCAAAAACATTCAGTACTTC

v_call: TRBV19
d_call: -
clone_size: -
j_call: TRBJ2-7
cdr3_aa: CASSPNPYEQYF
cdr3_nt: TGTGCCAGTAGTCCCAATCCCTACGAGCAGTACTTC

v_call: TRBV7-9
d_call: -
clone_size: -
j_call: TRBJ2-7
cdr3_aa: CASAVPGVYEQYF
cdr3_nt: TGTGCCAGCGCCGTCCCGGGGGTCTACGAGCAGTACTTC

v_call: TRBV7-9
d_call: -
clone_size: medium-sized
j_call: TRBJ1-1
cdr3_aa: CASSLKQGGTEAFF
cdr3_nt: TGTGCCAGCAGCTTAAAGCAGGGAGGCACTGAAGCTTTCTTT

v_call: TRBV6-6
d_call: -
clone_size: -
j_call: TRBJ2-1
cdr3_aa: CASSYEYGPNNEQFF
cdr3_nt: TGTGCCAGCAGTTACGAGTATGGGCCAAACAATGAGCAGTTCTTC